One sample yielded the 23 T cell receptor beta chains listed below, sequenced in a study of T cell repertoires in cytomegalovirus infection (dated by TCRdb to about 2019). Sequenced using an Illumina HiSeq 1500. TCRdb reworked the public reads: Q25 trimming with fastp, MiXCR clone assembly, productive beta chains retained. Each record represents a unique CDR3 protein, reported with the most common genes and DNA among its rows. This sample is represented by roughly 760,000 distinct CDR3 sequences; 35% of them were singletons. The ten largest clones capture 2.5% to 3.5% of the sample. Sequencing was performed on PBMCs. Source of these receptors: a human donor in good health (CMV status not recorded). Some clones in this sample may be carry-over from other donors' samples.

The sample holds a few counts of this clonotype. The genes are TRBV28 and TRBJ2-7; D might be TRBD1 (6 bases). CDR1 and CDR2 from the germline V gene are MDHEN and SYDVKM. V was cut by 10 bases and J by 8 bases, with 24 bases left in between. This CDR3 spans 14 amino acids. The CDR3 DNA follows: TGTGCCACAGAACAAATCGGACAGATGGTGAAGCAGTACTTC. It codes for CATEQIGQMVKQYF.

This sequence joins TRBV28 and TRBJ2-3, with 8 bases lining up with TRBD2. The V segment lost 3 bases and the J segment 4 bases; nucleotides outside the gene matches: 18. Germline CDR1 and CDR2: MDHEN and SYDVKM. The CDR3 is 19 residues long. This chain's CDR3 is CASSLWGGSSGNGADTQYF. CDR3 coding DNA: TGTGCCAGCAGTTTGTGGGGCGGAAGTAGCGGGAATGGCGCAGATACGCAGTATTTT.

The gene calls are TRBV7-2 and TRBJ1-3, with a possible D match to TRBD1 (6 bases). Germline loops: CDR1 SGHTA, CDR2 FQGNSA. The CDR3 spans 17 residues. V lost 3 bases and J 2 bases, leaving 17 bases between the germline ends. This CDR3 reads CASSFISFGGPGNTIYF. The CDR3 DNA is TGTGCCAGCAGCTTCATATCTTTCGGGGGGCCTGGAAACACCATATATTTT.

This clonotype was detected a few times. For the CDR3, the DNA is TGTGCCAGCACCTCCACGCGGACTAGTTGTTTAGAGACCCAGTACTTC. This translates into CASTSTRTSCLETQYF. The chain links TRBV7-6 to TRBJ2-5; 7 bases align to TRBD2. With V trimmed by 7 bases and J by 4 bases, 15 bases remained unmatched. The CDR3 has 16 residues. The germline gives CDR1 SGHVS, CDR2 FNYEAQ.

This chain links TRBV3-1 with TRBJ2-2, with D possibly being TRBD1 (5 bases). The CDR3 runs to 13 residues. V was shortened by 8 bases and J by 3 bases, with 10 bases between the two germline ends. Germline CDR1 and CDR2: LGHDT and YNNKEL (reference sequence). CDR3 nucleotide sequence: TGTGCCAGCTTGAAGGGGTACACCGGGGAGCTGTTTTTT. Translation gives CASLKGYTGELFF.

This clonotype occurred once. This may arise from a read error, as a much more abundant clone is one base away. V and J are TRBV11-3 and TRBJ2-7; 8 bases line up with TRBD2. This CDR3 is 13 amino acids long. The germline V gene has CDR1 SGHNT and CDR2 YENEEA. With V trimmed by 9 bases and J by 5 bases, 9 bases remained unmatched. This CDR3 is CASPSGSNNEQYF. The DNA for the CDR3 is TGTGCCAGTCCCAGCGGGAGTAACAACGAGCAGTACTTC.

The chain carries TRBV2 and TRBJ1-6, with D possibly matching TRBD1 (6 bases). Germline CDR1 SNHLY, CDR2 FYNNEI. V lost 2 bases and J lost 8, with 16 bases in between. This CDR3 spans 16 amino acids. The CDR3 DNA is TGTGCCAGCAGTGAACCACAGGGAAGGGAGCATTCACCCCTCCACTTT. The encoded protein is CASSEPQGREHSPLHF.

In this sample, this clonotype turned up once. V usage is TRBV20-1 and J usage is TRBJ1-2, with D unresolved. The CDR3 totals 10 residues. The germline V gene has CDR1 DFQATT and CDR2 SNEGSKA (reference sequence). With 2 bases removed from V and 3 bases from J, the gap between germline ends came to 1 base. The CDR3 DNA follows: TGCAGTGCTAGACACTATGGCTACACCTTC. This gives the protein CSARHYGYTF.

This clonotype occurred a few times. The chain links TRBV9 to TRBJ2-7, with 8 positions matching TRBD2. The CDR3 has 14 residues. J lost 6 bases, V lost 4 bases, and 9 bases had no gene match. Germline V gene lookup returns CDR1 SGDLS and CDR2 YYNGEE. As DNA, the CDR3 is TGTGCCAGCAGCTACCTCGGGAGGGGAAGCGAGCAGTACTTC. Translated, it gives CASSYLGRGSEQYF.

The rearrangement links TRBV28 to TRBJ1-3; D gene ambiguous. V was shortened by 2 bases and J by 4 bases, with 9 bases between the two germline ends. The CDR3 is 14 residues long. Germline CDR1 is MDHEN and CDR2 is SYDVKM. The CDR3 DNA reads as TGTGCCAGCAGTTTAGTAGACGCAGGAAACACCATATATTTT. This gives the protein CASSLVDAGNTIYF.

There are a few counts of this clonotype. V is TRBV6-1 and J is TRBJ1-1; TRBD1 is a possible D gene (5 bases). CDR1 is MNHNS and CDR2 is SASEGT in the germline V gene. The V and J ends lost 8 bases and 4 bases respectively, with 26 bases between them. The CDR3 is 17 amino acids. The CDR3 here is CASGRPPTGGAGTEAFF. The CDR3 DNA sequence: TGTGCCAGCGGAAGGCCGCCCACCGGCGGGGCGGGCACTGAAGCTTTCTTT.

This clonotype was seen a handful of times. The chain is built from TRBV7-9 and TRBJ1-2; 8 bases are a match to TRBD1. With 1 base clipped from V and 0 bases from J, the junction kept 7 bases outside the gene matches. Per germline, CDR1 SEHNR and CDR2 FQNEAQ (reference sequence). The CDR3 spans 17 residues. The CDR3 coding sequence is TGTGCCAGCAGCTTAGTCGACAGGGGAATTACTAACTATGGCTACACCTTC. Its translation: CASSLVDRGITNYGYTF.

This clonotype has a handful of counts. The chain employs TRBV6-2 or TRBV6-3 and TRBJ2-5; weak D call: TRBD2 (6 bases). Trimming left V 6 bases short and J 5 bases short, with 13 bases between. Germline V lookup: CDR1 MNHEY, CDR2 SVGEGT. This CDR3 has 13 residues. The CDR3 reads CASRVHGGETQYF. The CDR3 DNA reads TGTGCCAGCAGGGTTCACGGAGGGGAGACCCAGTACTTC.

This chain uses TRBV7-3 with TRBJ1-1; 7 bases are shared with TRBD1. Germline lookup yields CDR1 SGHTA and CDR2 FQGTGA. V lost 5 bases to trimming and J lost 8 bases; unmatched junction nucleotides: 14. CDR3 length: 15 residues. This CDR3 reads CASSMIYGTEGEAFF. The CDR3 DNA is TGTGCCAGCAGCATGATTTACGGGACAGAGGGCGAAGCTTTCTTT.

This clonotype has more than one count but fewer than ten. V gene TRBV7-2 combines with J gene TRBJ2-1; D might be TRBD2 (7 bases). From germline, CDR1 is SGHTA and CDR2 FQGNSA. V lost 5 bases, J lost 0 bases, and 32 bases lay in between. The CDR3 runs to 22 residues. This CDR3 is CASSPRIYNGLGEGGSYNEQFF. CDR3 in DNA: TGTGCCAGCAGCCCAAGGATCTACAACGGACTAGGGGAAGGGGGCTCCTACAATGAGCAGTTCTTC.

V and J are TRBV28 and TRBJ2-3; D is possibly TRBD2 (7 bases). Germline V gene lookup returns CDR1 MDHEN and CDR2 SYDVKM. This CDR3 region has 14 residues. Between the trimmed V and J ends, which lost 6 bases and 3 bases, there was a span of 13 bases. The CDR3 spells CASRGGGMTDTQYF. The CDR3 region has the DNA TGTGCCAGCAGAGGGGGGGGCATGACAGATACGCAGTATTTT.

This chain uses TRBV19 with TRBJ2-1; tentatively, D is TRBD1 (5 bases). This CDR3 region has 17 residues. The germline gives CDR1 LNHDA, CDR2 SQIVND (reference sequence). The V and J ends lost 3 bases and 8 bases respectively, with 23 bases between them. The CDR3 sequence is CASSIVTEAISPYEQFF. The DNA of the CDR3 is TGTGCCAGTAGTATTGTGACAGAAGCAATATCTCCTTATGAGCAGTTCTTC.

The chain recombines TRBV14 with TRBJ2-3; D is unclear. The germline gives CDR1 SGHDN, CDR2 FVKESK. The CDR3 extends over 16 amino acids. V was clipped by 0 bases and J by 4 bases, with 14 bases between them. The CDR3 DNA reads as TGTGCCAGCAGCCAAGAAGTAAGGTTTACCCCAGATACGCAGTATTTT. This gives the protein CASSQEVRFTPDTQYF. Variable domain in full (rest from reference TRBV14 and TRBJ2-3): EAGVTQFPSHSVIEKGQTVTLRCDPISGHDNLYWYRRVMGKEIKFLLHFVKESKQDESGMPNNRFLAERTGGTYSTLKVQPAELEDSGVYFCASSQEVRFTPDTQYFGPGTRLTVL.

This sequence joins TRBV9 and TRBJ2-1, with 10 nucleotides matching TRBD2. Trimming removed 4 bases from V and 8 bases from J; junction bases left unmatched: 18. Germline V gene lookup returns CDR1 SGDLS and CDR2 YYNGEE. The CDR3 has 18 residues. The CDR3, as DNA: TGTGCCAGCAGCCCCCTAGCGGGAGAAGGTCGGTGGTTCGATGAGCAGTTCTTC. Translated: CASSPLAGEGRWFDEQFF.

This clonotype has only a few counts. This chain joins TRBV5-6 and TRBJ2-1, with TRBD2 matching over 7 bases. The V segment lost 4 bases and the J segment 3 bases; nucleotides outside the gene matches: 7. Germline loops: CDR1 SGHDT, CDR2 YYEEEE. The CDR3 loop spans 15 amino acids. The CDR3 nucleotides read TGTGCCAGCAGCCCTGCTAGCGGAGACTACAATGAGCAGTTCTTC. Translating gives CASSPASGDYNEQFF.

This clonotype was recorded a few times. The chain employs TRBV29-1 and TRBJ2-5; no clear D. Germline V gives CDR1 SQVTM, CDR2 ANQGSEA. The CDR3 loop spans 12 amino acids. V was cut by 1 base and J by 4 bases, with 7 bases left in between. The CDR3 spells CSVEVRRETQYF. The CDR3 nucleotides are TGCAGCGTTGAAGTGAGAAGAGAGACCCAGTACTTC.

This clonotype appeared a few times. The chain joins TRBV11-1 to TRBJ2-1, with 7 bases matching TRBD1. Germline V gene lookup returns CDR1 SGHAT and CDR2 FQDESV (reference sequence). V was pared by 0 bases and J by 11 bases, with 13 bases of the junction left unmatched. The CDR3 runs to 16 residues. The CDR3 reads CASSLAGQANHPKQFF. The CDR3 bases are TGTGCCAGCAGCTTAGCTGGACAGGCAAACCACCCGAAGCAGTTCTTC.

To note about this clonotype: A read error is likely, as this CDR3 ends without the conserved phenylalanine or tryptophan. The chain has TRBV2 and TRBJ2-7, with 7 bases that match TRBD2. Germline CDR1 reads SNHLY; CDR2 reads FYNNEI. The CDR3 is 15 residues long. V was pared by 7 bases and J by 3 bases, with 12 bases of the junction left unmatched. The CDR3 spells CASIGPQTSFYEQYL. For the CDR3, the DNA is TGTGCCAGCATCGGACCTCAGACTAGCTTCTACGAGCAGTACTTA.